These 12 T cell receptor beta chains share one sample of origin, sequenced in a study of cytomegalovirus exposure and HLA in healthy donors (dated by TCRdb to between 2016 and 2019). The method was the immunoSEQ multiplex PCR assay. A mixture of 60 forward primers for TCR Vbeta segments and 13 reverse primers for TCR Jbeta segments was used in the multiplex PCR. The clones in this table, taken by TCRdb from immuneACCESS, are in-frame only. Not every clone is retained; where verified, under half of the shortfall comes from an unresolved V gene, and the cause of the rest is unknown. The sample has around 180,000 clones on record, around four fifths of them singletons. The ten biggest clones cover approximately 1.3% of the sample. Input material: PBMCs. These receptor sequences come from a woman aged 30 to 39 in good health and CMV-seropositive.

This chain uses TRBV7-2 with TRBJ2-3; D is unresolved. Trimming removed 7 bases from V and 6 bases from J, with 8 bases in between. The germline V gene encodes CDR1 SGHTA and CDR2 FQGNSA. CDR3 length: 11 residues. CDR3 protein: CASTLTDTQYF. CDR3 in DNA: TGTGCCAGCACCCTAACGGATACGCAGTATTTT.

This sequence joins TRBV28 and TRBJ1-3; D unclear. The CDR3 runs 15 residues. Trimming left V 2 bases short and J 1 base short, with 9 bases between. Germline assignment: CDR1 MDHEN and CDR2 SYDVKM. DNA of the CDR3: TGTGCCAGCAGTTTAGGTACTCTTTCTGGAAACACCATATATTTT. It codes for CASSLGTLSGNTIYF.

The chain uses TRBV7-2 and TRBJ1-1, with unresolved D. V lost 1 base and J 4 bases, leaving 10 bases between the germline ends. The CDR3 length is 14 residues. CDR1 and CDR2 (germline): SGHTA, FQGNSA. This CDR3 reads CASSLGSMGTEAFF. CDR3 in DNA: TGTGCCAGCAGCTTAGGGAGTATGGGCACTGAAGCTTTCTTT.

The gene calls are TRBV7-2 and TRBJ2-4; D possibly corresponds to TRBD1 (6 bases). V was clipped by 5 bases and J by 0 bases, with 20 bases between them. CDR1 and CDR2 from the germline V gene are SGHTA and FQGNSA. The CDR3 covers 18 residues. The CDR3 DNA is TGTGCCAGCAGCCCTATAGGCCGGGACACTATAGCCAAAAACATTCAGTACTTC. Translating gives CASSPIGRDTIAKNIQYF.

This clone was seen a few times. The genes are TRBV7-9 and TRBJ1-5; 7 nucleotides line up with TRBD1. V shed 1 base, J shed 6 bases, and the junction held 0 bases outside the gene matches. There are 13 residues in the CDR3. Per the germline V gene, CDR1 is SEHNR and CDR2 is FQNEAQ (reference sequence). The CDR3 nucleotides are TGTGCCAGCAGCTTAGAGGGGGCTCAGCCCCAGCATTTT. As protein: CASSLEGAQPQHF.

V gene TRBV11-2 combines with J gene TRBJ1-1; 7 bases are shared with TRBD1. Germline V CDR1 and CDR2: SGHAT, FQNNGV. The CDR3 has 14 amino acids. J lost 7 bases, V lost 6 bases, and 11 bases had no gene match. The DNA of the CDR3 is TGTGCCAGCAGTTCCGGGACAGATAATTTTGAAGCTTTCTTT. Protein: CASSSGTDNFEAFF.

This chain joins TRBV6-1 and TRBJ2-1; no definite D call. Germline V gene sequence: CDR1 MNHNS, CDR2 SASEGT. Trimming cost V 3 bases and J 0 bases, with 12 bases left between them. The CDR3 runs to 16 residues. CDR3: CASSDISSSSYNEQFF. CDR3 nucleotides: TGTGCCAGCAGTGATATAAGCTCGAGCTCCTACAATGAGCAGTTCTTC.

The chain is built from TRBV28 and TRBJ2-5; 11 nucleotides agree with TRBD2. Losses at the gene ends were 5 bases for V and 5 bases for J; bases not matched to a gene: 19. The CDR3 is 19 amino acids. Germline loops: CDR1 MDHEN, CDR2 SYDVKM. The DNA of the CDR3 is TGTGCCAGCAGTCGATCCGGGACTAGCGGACCTGGGCCCACGGAGACCCAGTACTTC. Its translation: CASSRSGTSGPGPTETQYF.

The table lists this clone with a few counts. The chain has TRBV10-3 and TRBJ1-1, with a weak D call TRBD1 (6 bases). V lost 9 bases and J 1 base, leaving 15 bases between the germline ends. Germline lookup yields CDR1 ENHRY and CDR2 SYGVKD. This CDR3 comprises 14 residues. CDR3 residues: CAITSRTANTEAFF. DNA for the CDR3: TGTGCCATTACCTCCCGGACAGCGAACACTGAAGCTTTCTTT.

In this sample, this clone turned up once. This chain connects TRBV28 to TRBJ2-7; 7 bases line up with TRBD1. The CDR3 totals 15 residues. Germline trimming cut 2 bases from V and 1 base from J; bases unmatched to any gene: 5. Germline V gene data show CDR1 as MDHEN and CDR2 as SYDVKM. The DNA for the CDR3 is TGTGCCAGCAGTTTAGTAGGGGGCCTATCCTACGAGCAGTACTTC. This translates into CASSLVGGLSYEQYF.

This clone was detected only a few times. The chain has TRBV30 and TRBJ2-3, with 7 nucleotides matching TRBD2. CDR1 and CDR2 (germline): GTSNPN, SVGIG (reference sequence). The CDR3 sequence is 13 residues long. J was trimmed by 5 bases and V by 5 bases; bases with no gene match: 7. The CDR3 loop reads CAWGRGARDTQYF. The DNA for the CDR3 is TGTGCCTGGGGGAGGGGTGCGAGAGATACGCAGTATTTT.

The chain has TRBV30 and TRBJ2-7, with D possibly being TRBD2 (6 bases). V was cut by 4 bases and J by 4 bases, with 11 bases left in between. The CDR3 runs to 12 residues. Germline CDR1 is GTSNPN and CDR2 is SVGIG (reference sequence). CDR3 sequence (DNA): TGTGCCTGGAAGTCCGGGAGTTACGAGCAGTACTTC. It encodes CAWKSGSYEQYF.